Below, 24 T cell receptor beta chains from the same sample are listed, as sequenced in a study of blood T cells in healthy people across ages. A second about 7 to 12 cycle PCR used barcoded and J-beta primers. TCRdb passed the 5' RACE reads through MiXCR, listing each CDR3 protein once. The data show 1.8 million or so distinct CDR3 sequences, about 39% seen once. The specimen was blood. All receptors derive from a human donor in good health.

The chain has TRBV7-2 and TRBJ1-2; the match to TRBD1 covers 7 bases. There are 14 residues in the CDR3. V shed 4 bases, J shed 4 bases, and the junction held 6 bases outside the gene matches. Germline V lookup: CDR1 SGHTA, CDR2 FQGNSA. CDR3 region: CASSYDRVSYGYTF. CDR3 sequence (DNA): TGTGCCAGCAGCTATGACAGGGTTAGCTATGGCTACACCTTC.

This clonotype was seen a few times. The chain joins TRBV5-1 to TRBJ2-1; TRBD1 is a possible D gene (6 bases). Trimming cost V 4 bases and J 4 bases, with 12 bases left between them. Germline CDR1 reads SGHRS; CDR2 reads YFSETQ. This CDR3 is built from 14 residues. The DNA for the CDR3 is TGCGCCAGCAGCGGACAGCCAACGTACAATGAGCAGTTCTTC. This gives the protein CASSGQPTYNEQFF. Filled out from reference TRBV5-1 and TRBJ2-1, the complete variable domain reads KAGVTQTPRYLIKTRGQQVTLSCSPISGHRSVSWYQQTPGQGLQFLFEYFSETQRNKGNFPGRFSGRQFSNSRSEMNVSTLELGDSALYLCASSGQPTYNEQFFGPGTRLTVL.

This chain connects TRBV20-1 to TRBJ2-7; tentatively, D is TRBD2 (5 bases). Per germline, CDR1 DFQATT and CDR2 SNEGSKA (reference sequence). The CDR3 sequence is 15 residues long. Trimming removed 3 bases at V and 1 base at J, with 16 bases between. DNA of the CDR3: TGCAGTGCTAGGACGCTGCAACGGGAATCCTACGAGCAGTACTTC. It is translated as CSARTLQRESYEQYF.

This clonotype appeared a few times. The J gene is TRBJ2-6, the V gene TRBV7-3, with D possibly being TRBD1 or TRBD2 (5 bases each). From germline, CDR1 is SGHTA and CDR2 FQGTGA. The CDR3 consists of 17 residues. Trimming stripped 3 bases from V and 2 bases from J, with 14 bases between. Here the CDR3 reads CASSFTTLGAGANVLTF. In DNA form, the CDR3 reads TGTGCCAGCAGCTTTACAACGTTGGGGGCTGGGGCCAACGTCCTGACTTTC.

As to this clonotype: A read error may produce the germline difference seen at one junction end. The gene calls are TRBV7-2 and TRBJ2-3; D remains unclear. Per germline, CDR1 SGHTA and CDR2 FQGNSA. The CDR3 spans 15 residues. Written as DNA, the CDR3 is TGTGCCAGCACCTTCTCTGGACGGAGCACAGATGCGCAGTATTTT. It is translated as CASTFSGRSTDAQYF. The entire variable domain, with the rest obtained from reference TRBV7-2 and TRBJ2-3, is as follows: GAGVSQSPSNKVTEKGKDVELRCDPISGHTALYWYRQSLGQGLEFLIYFQGNSAPDKSGLPSDRFSAERTGGSVSTLTIQRTQQEDSAVYLCASTFSGRSTDAQYFGPGTRLTVL.

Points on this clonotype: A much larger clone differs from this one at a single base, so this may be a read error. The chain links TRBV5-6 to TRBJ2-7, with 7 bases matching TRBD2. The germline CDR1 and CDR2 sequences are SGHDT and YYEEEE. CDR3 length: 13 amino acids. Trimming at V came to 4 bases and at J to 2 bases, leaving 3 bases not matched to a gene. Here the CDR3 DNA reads TGTGCCAGCAGCCATGGACTAGCCTACGAGCAGTACTTC. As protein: CASSHGLAYEQYF.

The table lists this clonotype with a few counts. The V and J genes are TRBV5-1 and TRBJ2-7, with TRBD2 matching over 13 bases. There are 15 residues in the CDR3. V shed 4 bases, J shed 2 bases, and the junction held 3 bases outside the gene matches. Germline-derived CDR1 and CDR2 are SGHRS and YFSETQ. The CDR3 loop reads CASSAGTSGTYEQYF. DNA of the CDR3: TGCGCCAGCAGCGCAGGGACTAGCGGGACCTACGAGCAGTACTTC.

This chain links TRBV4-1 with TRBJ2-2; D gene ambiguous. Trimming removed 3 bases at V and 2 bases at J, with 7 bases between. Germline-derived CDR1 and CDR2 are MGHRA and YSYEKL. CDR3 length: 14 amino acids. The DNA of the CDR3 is TGCGCCAGCAGCCACTATGAAAACACCGGGGAGCTGTTTTTT. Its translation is CASSHYENTGELFF.

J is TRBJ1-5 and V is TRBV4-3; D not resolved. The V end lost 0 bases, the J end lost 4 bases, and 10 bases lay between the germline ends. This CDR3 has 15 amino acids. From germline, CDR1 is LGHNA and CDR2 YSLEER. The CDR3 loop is CASSQEIQKNQPQHF. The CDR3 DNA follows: TGCGCCAGCAGCCAAGAAATACAGAAGAATCAGCCCCAGCATTTT.

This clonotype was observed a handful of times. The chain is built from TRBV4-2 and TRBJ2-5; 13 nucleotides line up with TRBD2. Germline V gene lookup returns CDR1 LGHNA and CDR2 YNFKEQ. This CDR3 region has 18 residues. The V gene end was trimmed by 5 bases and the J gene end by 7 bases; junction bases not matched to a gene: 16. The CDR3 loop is CASSLYGGTSGAPGTQYF. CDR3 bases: TGTGCCAGCAGCTTGTACGGAGGGACTAGCGGGGCCCCAGGGACCCAGTACTTC.

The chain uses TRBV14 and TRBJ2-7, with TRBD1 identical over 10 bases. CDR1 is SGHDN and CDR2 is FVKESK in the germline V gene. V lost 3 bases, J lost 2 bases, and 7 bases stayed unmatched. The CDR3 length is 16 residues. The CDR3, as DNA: TGTGCCAGCAGCCAGGGACAGGGGTTCGGGGCCTACGAGCAGTACTTC. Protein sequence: CASSQGQGFGAYEQYF.

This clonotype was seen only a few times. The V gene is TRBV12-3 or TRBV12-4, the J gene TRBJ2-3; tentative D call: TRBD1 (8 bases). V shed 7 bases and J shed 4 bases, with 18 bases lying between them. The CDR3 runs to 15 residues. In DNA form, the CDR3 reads TGTGCCAGCACCGAGGACAGGGAGGGCGCAGATACGCAGTATTTT. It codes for CASTEDREGADTQYF.

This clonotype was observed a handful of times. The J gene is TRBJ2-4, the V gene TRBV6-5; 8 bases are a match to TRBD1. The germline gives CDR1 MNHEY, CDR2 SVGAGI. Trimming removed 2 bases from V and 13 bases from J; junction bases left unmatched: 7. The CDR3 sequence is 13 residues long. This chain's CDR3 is CASSYTQGDTQYF. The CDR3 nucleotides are TGTGCCAGCAGTTACACACAGGGGGACACCCAGTACTTC.

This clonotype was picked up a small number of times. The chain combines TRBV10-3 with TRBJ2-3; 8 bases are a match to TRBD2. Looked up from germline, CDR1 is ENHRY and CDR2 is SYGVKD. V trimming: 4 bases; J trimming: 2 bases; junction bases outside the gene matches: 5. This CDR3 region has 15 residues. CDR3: CAISGTSGNTDTQYF. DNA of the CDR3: TGTGCCATCAGTGGCACTAGCGGAAACACAGATACGCAGTATTTT.

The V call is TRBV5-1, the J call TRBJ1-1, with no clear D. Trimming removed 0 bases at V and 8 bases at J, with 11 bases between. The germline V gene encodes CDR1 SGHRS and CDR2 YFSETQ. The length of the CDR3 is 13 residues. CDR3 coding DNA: TGCGCCAGCAGCTTGGCTATCACAGAAGAAGCTTTCTTT. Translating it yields CASSLAITEEAFF. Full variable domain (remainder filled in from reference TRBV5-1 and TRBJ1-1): KAGVTQTPRYLIKTRGQQVTLSCSPISGHRSVSWYQQTPGQGLQFLFEYFSETQRNKGNFPGRFSGRQFSNSRSEMNVSTLELGDSALYLCASSLAITEEAFFGQGTRLTVV.

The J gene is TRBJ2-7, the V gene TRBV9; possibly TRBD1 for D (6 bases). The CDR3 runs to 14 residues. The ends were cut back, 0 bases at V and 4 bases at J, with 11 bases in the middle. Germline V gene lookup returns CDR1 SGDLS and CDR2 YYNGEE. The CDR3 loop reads CASSVGGQFYEQYF. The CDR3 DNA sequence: TGTGCCAGCAGCGTAGGTGGACAGTTTTACGAGCAGTACTTC.

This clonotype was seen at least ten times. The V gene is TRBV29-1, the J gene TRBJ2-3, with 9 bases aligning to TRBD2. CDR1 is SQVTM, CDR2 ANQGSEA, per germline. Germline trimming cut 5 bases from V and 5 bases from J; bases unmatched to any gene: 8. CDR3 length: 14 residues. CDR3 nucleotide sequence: TGCAGCGTTTGCGGGGGGGCCCGCGGAGATACGCAGTATTTT. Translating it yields CSVCGGARGDTQYF.

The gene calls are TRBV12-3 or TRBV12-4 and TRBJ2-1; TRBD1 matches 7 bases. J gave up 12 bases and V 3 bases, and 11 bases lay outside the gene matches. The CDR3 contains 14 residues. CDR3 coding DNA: TGTGCCAGCAGTTTTAGGAGACGGACAGGAGGGCAGTTCTTC. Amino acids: CASSFRRRTGGQFF.

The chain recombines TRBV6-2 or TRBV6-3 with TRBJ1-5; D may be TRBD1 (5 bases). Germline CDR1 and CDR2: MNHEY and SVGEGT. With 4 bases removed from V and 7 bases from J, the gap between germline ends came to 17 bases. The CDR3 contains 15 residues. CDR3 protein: CASSWTRGVGQPQHF. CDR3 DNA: TGTGCCAGCAGTTGGACGAGGGGTGTCGGGCAGCCCCAGCATTTT.

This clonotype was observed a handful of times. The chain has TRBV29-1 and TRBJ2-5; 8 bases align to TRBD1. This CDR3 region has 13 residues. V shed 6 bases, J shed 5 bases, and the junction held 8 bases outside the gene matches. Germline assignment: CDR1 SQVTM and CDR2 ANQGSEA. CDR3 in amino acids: CSVEPTGEETQYF. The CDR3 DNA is TGCAGCGTGGAACCGACAGGGGAGGAGACCCAGTACTTC.

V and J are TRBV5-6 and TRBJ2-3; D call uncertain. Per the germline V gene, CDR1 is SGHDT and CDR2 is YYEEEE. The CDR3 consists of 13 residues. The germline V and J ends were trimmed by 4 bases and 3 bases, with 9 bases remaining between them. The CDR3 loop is CASSPEKTDTQYF. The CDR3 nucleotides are TGTGCCAGCAGCCCCGAGAAGACAGATACGCAGTATTTT. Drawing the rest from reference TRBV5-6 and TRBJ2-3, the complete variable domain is DAGVTQSPTHLIKTRGQQVTLRCSPKSGHDTVSWYQQALGQGPQFIFQYYEEEERQRGNFPDRFSGHQFPNYSSELNVNALLLGDSALYLCASSPEKTDTQYFGPGTRLTVL.

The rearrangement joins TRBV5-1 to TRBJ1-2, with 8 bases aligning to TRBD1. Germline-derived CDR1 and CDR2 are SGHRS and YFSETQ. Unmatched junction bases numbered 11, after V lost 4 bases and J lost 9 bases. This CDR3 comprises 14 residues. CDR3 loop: CASSPSGQGASYTF. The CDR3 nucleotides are TGCGCCAGCAGCCCCTCGGGGCAGGGGGCTAGCTACACCTTC.

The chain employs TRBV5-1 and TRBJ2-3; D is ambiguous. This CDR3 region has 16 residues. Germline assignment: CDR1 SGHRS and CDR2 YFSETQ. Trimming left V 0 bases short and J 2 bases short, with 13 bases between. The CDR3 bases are TGCGCCAGCAGCTTGGAAGGGATAGCTGACACAGATACGCAGTATTTT. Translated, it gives CASSLEGIADTDTQYF.

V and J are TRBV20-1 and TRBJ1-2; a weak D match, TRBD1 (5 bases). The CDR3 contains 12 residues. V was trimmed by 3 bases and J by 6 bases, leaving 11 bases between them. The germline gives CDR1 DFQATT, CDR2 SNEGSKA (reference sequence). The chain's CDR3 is CSARWGYDGYTF. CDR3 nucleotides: TGCAGTGCTAGGTGGGGGTACGATGGCTACACCTTC.